Described below is a single T cell receptor beta chain sequence and its context. The target antigen is unknown. The V gene's germline CDR1 is SGHAT and CDR2 FQNNGV. The CDR3 runs 17 residues. V trimming: 4 bases; J trimming: 8 bases; junction bases outside the gene matches: 13. This sample is drawn from a study of cytomegalovirus exposure and HLA in healthy donors. Study-wide background: Earlier, 100 million to 120 million unique TCR beta sequences were recovered from about 170 million T cells by an analysis.

Study observations and caveats: Within a later analysis, the majority of CMV-associated TCR beta chains appeared HLA-restricted.

PCR was performed using 60 Vbeta and 13 Jbeta primers. Generated by immunoSEQ multiplex PCR, the TCRdb table keeps only in-frame clones and is missing some. This sample has 200,000 to 250,000 clones; more than 75% occur once, and the top ten carry over 1%. Source material: PBMCs. V is TRBV11-2 and J is TRBJ2-1, with TRBD2 matching 11 bases. The clonotype was recovered from a human donor in good health. The CDR3 loop is CASSSPPLAGADDEQFF. Here the CDR3 DNA reads TGTGCCAGCAGCTCCCCTCCACTAGCGGGAGCGGACGATGAGCAGTTCTTC.